This TCR beta chain was captured in a study of OX40 agonist ivuxolimab in advanced cancers. Background for the entire study: Ivuxolimab was an agonistic, fully human IgG2 monoclonal antibody directed against OX40 (CD134), a costimulatory receptor. Intravenous ivuxolimab was administered to patients every 2 weeks at six dose levels: 0.01, 0.1, 0.3, 1.5, 3 and 10 mg/kg. Among the 50 to 55 dose-escalation patients, about 20 had hepatocellular carcinoma, around 15 melanoma, 9 renal cell carcinoma and 9 head and neck cancer. A male proportion of around 80% and a mean age of 60 years, ranging from about 23 to 90, were recorded for the dose-escalation cohort. Patients were allowed to have had prior anti-PD-1, anti-PD-L1 or anti-CTLA-4 therapy, and approximately 40% of the dose-escalation patients had been treated with checkpoint inhibitors. Partial responses occurred in three dose-escalation patients, of whom one had hepatocellular carcinoma and two had cutaneous melanoma. The purpose of peripheral TCRbeta sequencing was to test whether ivuxolimab changed TCR sequence diversity and led to clonal T-cell expansion. The monotherapy dose-escalation portion (N = 52 patients) of the phase I ivuxolimab trial is reported in the paper. The study at large found these results: Antigen specificity was not determined for the clonally expanded peripheral T cells. Clonal expansion of both CD4+ and CD8+ blood T cells was observed from baseline to week 6 at doses 0.1 to 3.0 mg/kg. Low levels of normalized T-cell clonal expansion were also seen in some patients who did not respond. On average, CD8+ T cells showed more expanded clones than CD4+ T cells after ivuxolimab. In the 0.1-3.0 mg/kg groups, partial responders were among the patients with the lowest normalized peripheral clonal expansion, particularly in CD8+ T cells.

The trial excluded patients who had a history of autoimmune disease or were on systemic immunosuppression. Peripheral blood for TCR sequencing was collected from all dose cohorts at baseline, on cycle 4 day 1, and on cycle 7 day 1. The samples were drawn from a first-in-human, open-label, multicenter phase I dose-escalation trial of ivuxolimab. Adults with locally advanced or metastatic melanoma, renal cell carcinoma, hepatocellular carcinoma or head and neck squamous cell carcinoma were enrolled in the trial. CD4+ and CD8+ T cells were sorted separately from peripheral blood before TCR sequencing. Worth noting for this clone: Its binding antigen is unknown. Per-base quality was not reported, and no clone a single base away is much larger than it.

For sequencing of the TCRbeta CDR3 region, genomic DNA was extracted from the sorted cells. The immunoSEQ Assay was used to sequence the TCRbeta CDR3 regions. Drawn from immuneACCESS, this table holds only the in-frame rearrangements with V and J called that TCRdb kept. Clones are partly lost; checked studies trace under half to an unresolved V gene and leave the rest unexplained. The sample table shows approximately 60,000 clones, and 84% are seen once. Around 26% of the sample comes from the top ten. V lost 5 bases and J lost 4 bases; the stretch between them is 18 bases long. CDR1 and CDR2 are drawn from the germline V gene (reference sequence): MNHEY, SMNVEV. The CDR3 covers 16 residues, taking in both the cysteine and the phenylalanine. Only the CDR3 DNA stays, 48 bases, in frame from base 1.

The sequence links TRBV27 to TRBJ1-5; the D gene is perhaps TRBD1, from 6 matching bases. The receptor comes from an adult with an advanced solid tumor such as melanoma, head and neck, liver or kidney cancer. This sample comprised CD4+ or CD8+ T cells sorted from blood, obtained in a trial of the OX40 agonist ivuxolimab. The DNA is as follows: TGTGCCAGCAGTCCCACCTCGGGGGCAAGTAATCAGCCCCAGCATTTT. This gives the protein CASSPTSGASNQPQHF.